Shown below are 19 T cell receptor beta chains from a single sample sequenced in a study of blood T cells in healthy people across ages. A second about 7 to 11 cycle PCR used barcoded and J-beta primers. TCRdb itself ran the 5' RACE reads through MiXCR, one entry per CDR3 protein. Among roughly 550,000 distinct CDR3 sequences, approximately 25% were seen once, and the ten largest hold under 9%. This sample was also put to use in a study of T cells of mothers and their children.

The sequenced sample was blood. These receptor sequences come from a boy younger than 18 in good health.

This clonotype showed up just a few times. The genes are TRBV11-2 and TRBJ2-7; 7 positions agree with TRBD1. The CDR3 is made up of 15 amino acids. In germline, CDR1 is SGHAT, CDR2 FQNNGV. V lost 4 bases to trimming and J lost 0 bases; unmatched junction nucleotides: 6. The CDR3 here is CASSSYRDSSYEQYF. CDR3 DNA: TGTGCCAGCAGCTCATACCGGGACAGCTCCTACGAGCAGTACTTC.

This clonotype showed up just a few times. This chain uses TRBV29-1 with TRBJ1-1, with unresolved D. CDR1 SQVTM and CDR2 ANQGSEA come from the germline V gene. The CDR3 spans 13 residues. Trimming left V 6 bases short and J 3 bases short, with 14 bases between. The CDR3 bases are TGCAGCGTGGGGTGGGGTGAGGACACTGAAGCTTTCTTT. Amino acids: CSVGWGEDTEAFF. The variable domain in full, completed from reference TRBV29-1 and TRBJ1-1, reads SAVISQKPSRDICQRGTSLTIQCQVDSQVTMMFWYRQQPGQSLTLIATANQGSEATYESGFVIDKFPISRPNLTFSTLTVSNMSPEDSSIYLCSVGWGEDTEAFFGQGTRLTVV.

Here the CDR3 reads CASSLGAESNTGELFF. The CDR3 bases are TGTGCCAGCAGCTTAGGGGCGGAATCGAACACCGGGGAGCTGTTTTTT. J is TRBJ2-2 and V is TRBV7-8, with D hard to call. Per germline, CDR1 SGHVS and CDR2 FQNEAQ. This CDR3 region has 16 residues. V dropped 1 base and J dropped 0 bases, with 9 bases sitting between them.

CDR3 loop: CASSPGRYQPQHF. The CDR3 coding sequence is TGCGCCAGCAGCCCCGGGAGATATCAGCCCCAGCATTTT. This chain links TRBV4-1 with TRBJ1-5; the D is unclear. CDR1 and CDR2 from the germline V gene are MGHRA and YSYEKL. Deletions cut 4 bases from V and 5 bases from J, with 9 bases between. The CDR3 is made up of 13 amino acids.

The chain links TRBV27 to TRBJ1-4; D remains unclear. Trimming cost V 6 bases and J 5 bases, with 13 bases left between them. This CDR3 has 14 amino acids. Germline V lookup: CDR1 MNHEY, CDR2 SMNVEV (reference sequence). The CDR3 sequence: CASRGSGRNEKLFF. The DNA for the CDR3 is TGTGCCAGCAGGGGGTCCGGGAGAAATGAAAAACTGTTTTTT.

This clonotype has only a few counts. The rearrangement uses TRBV29-1 and TRBJ2-5; 8 bases map to TRBD1. The closer fit of TRBJ2-7 to the DNA end suggests the J call may be wrong. CDR1 is SQVTM, CDR2 ANQGSEA, per germline. There are 12 residues in the CDR3. The CDR3: CRGQGRNYEQYF. The CDR3 nucleotides read TGCAGAGGACAGGGCCGAAACTACGAGCAGTACTTC.

This clonotype was detected many times. CDR3 residues: CASSLGPGSYEQYF. The CDR3 nucleotides are TGTGCCAGCAGCTTGGGCCCCGGCTCCTACGAGCAGTACTTC. The V and J genes are TRBV7-3 and TRBJ2-7, with unresolved D. This CDR3 region has 14 residues. V lost 3 bases and J lost 0, with 9 bases in between. Per germline, CDR1 SGHTA and CDR2 FQGTGA.

In this sample, this clonotype turned up a few times. As DNA, the CDR3 is TGCAGCGTGGGGACAGGGGCCACTGAAGCTTTCTTT. This codes for CSVGTGATEAFF. The chain links TRBV29-1 to TRBJ1-1; 10 bases are shared with TRBD1. V lost 6 bases, J lost 4 bases, and 2 bases stayed unmatched. Germline CDR1 and CDR2: SQVTM and ANQGSEA. The CDR3 contains 12 residues.

The genes are TRBV6-1 and TRBJ2-5; D call uncertain. The J call is in doubt because the DNA end fits TRBJ2-1 better. The CDR3 has 16 amino acids. In germline, CDR1 is MNHNS, CDR2 SASEGT. CDR3 in amino acids: CASSGIRQGHYNEQFF. CDR3 coding DNA: TGTGCCAGCAGTGGGATTCGACAAGGCCATTACAATGAGCAGTTCTTC.

CDR3 protein: CASSFRDRAQETQYF. DNA for the CDR3: TGTGCCAGCAGTTTCCGGGACAGGGCCCAAGAGACCCAGTACTTC. The chain carries TRBV28 and TRBJ2-5, with 9 bases fitting TRBD1. This CDR3 region has 15 residues. Unmatched junction bases numbered 3, after V lost 3 bases and J lost 1 base. The germline V gene has CDR1 MDHEN and CDR2 SYDVKM.

Only one count was recorded for this clonotype. The chain couples TRBV5-1 to TRBJ2-7; D unresolved. The germline CDR1 and CDR2 sequences are SGHRS and YFSETQ. The CDR3 runs to 17 residues. The germline V and J ends were trimmed by 0 bases and 2 bases, with 18 bases remaining between them. CDR3 coding DNA: TGCGCCAGCAGCTTGGTTCTGGGCCGGCAGGCGGCCTACGAGCAGTACTTC. This encodes CASSLVLGRQAAYEQYF.

This clonotype has a handful of counts. The CDR3, as DNA: TGCGCCAGCAGCTCAGGGAACCTTGGGACTGAAGCTTTCTTT. It translates to CASSSGNLGTEAFF. The chain uses TRBV5-1 and TRBJ1-1; D is possibly TRBD1 (5 bases). The CDR3 loop spans 14 amino acids. The germline V gene has CDR1 SGHRS and CDR2 YFSETQ. V was trimmed by 3 bases and J by 5 bases, leaving 14 bases between them.

The count of this clonotype is one. The chain has TRBV20-1 and TRBJ2-5; D may be TRBD1 or TRBD2 (5 bases each). The assigned J gene may be wrong: the sequence end matches TRBJ2-1 better. CDR1 and CDR2 from the germline V gene are DFQATT and SNEGSKA (reference sequence). The length of the CDR3 is 13 residues. CDR3 in DNA: TGCAGTGCTAGAGAAGGGAGTGGGGGTGAGCAGTTCTTC. It is translated as CSAREGSGGEQFF.

The J gene is TRBJ2-7, the V gene TRBV12-3 or TRBV12-4; 16 positions agree with TRBD2. The V segment lost 3 bases and the J segment 11 bases; nucleotides outside the gene matches: 1. This CDR3 is built from 13 residues. CDR3 in amino acids: CASSFGTSGGEYF. The CDR3 nucleotides read TGTGCCAGCAGTTTTGGGACTAGCGGGGGGGAGTACTTC.

Many counts were recorded for this clonotype. V is TRBV2 and J is TRBJ2-1, with D possibly being TRBD1 (6 bases). The germline gives CDR1 SNHLY, CDR2 FYNNEI. V dropped 7 bases and J dropped 9 bases, with 22 bases sitting between them. The CDR3 runs 15 residues. Here the CDR3 DNA reads TGTGCCAGCAAGACCCACTCCACGGGGACAAGTGAGCAGTTCTTC. Translating gives CASKTHSTGTSEQFF.

The chain employs TRBV28 and TRBJ2-3; D ambiguous. The CDR3 runs 8 residues. Germline CDR1 MDHEN, CDR2 SYDVKM. The V gene lost 11 bases and the J gene lost 8 bases, with 5 bases spanning the gap. The CDR3 region has the DNA TGTGCCCCGCGTACGCAGTATTTT. Translation: CAPRTQYF.

This sequence joins TRBV4-1 and TRBJ1-5; D call uncertain. Germline V CDR1 and CDR2: MGHRA, YSYEKL. V was trimmed by 1 base and J by 5 bases, leaving 6 bases between them. The length of the CDR3 is 13 residues. The CDR3 DNA is TGCGCCAGCAGCCAAGCTAGGTATCAGCCCCAGCATTTT. It is translated as CASSQARYQPQHF.

The sample holds a few counts of this clonotype. The chain recombines TRBV12-3 or TRBV12-4 with TRBJ2-2, with D unresolved. CDR3 length: 15 residues. Between the trimmed V and J ends, which lost 4 bases and 5 bases, there was a span of 14 bases. The CDR3 loop reads CASSSARRWTGELFF. CDR3 nucleotides: TGTGCCAGCAGTTCAGCGCGTAGGTGGACCGGGGAGCTGTTTTTT.

There are a few counts of this clonotype. The genes are TRBV7-2 and TRBJ2-2; 7 nucleotides line up with TRBD1. CDR1 and CDR2 from the germline V gene are SGHTA and FQGNSA. Trimming cost V 0 bases and J 10 bases; bases outside gene matches: 11. The CDR3 is 16 residues long. For the CDR3, the DNA is TGTGCCAGCAGCTTAGCGGGGACAGTCGTGGCCGAGGAGCTGTTTTTT. Translation: CASSLAGTVVAEELFF.